Below are 2 T cell receptor beta chains sequenced from a single sample in a study of control samples from healthy donors and cancer patients. The data were produced by immunoSEQ multiplex PCR, yet TCRdb's version contains in-frame clones alone and is incomplete. The sample holds 130,000 to 150,000 clones, around nine tenths seen once. Sequencing was done on a sample of blood. These receptors all stem from a man aged 25 to 40 in good health.

The chain combines TRBV7-9 with TRBJ1-1; 7 bases agree with TRBD1. The V gene's germline CDR1 is SEHNR and CDR2 FQNEAQ (reference sequence). The CDR3 has 15 amino acids. J was trimmed by 6 bases and V by 6 bases; bases with no gene match: 13. The CDR3 sequence: CASRAGQGGFSEAFF. The CDR3 DNA sequence: TGTGCCAGCAGAGCAGGCCAGGGGGGATTTTCTGAAGCTTTCTTT. Together with reference TRBV7-9 and TRBJ1-1, the CDR3 gives the full variable domain: DTGVSQNPRHKITKRGQNVTFRCDPISEHNRLYWYRQTLGQGPEFLTYFQNEAQLEKSRLLSDRFSAERPKGSFSTLEIQRTEQGDSAMYLCASRAGQGGFSEAFFGQGTRLTVV.

This clone was seen only a few times. Here the CDR3 DNA reads TGTGCCAGCAGTCCCGCCGAAGCAATTGCAGATACGCAGTATTTT. It encodes CASSPAEAIADTQYF. The chain recombines TRBV27 with TRBJ2-3; no definite D call. CDR3 length: 15 amino acids. V shed 5 bases and J shed 4 bases, with 16 bases lying between them. Germline CDR1 is MNHEY and CDR2 is SMNVEV (reference sequence).